This TCR beta chain was captured in a study of T cell responses to AZD1222 COVID-19 vaccine. Findings and limits, study-wide: A rise in Spike-specific TCR breadth and depth followed two AZD1222 doses. Repertoire sampling happened only post peak T cell response.

Assay: immunoSEQ multiplex PCR; the TCRdb copy retains only in-frame clones and omits some. Of more than 120,000 clones listed, roughly 90% are singletons. Germline V gives CDR1 SNHLY, CDR2 FYNNEI. V was trimmed by 6 bases and J by 1 base, leaving 33 bases between them. This CDR3 contains 21 residues. A note on this clone: Its antigen is unidentified.

This TCR was recovered from an adult who received the AZD1222 COVID-19 vaccine. The chain couples TRBV2 to TRBJ1-2; D call uncertain. The source was peripheral blood, collected 28 days after the second AZD1222 dose. The CDR3 region has the DNA TGTGCCAGCAGAACTAGCCGTCCTACGTTAAAACAGCGACCCTATAACTATGGCTACACCTTC. This encodes CASRTSRPTLKQRPYNYGYTF.